This passage covers 27 T cell receptor beta chains from one sample sequenced in a study of beta chain features in type 1 diabetes. TCRB transcripts that were expressed got sequenced, as all of the isolated RNA had been reverse transcribed. The table came from immunoSEQ multiplex PCR; TCRdb's copy has only in-frame clones and leaves some out. The sample has 300,000 to 350,000 clones, roughly 8% seen once. Source material: central memory CD4+ T cells from blood. The source of these receptors is a woman aged 18-29 years in good health.

This clone was seen only a few times. The chain couples TRBV5-4 to TRBJ1-1, with 10 bases that match TRBD1. The trim removed 0 bases at V and 0 bases at J, leaving 5 bases unmatched. This CDR3 is built from 17 residues. The germline CDR1 and CDR2 sequences are SGHNT and YYREEE (reference sequence). The CDR3 DNA is TGTGCCAGCAGCTTGGAGGGACAGGGGAAAATGAACACTGAAGCTTTCTTT. Translating it yields CASSLEGQGKMNTEAFF.

The chain couples TRBV7-3 to TRBJ2-6, with D maybe TRBD2 (6 bases). Germline CDR1 is SGHTA and CDR2 is FQGTGA. CDR3 length: 17 amino acids. Trimming cost V 1 base and J 2 bases, with 12 bases left between them. The CDR3 spells CASSLKGLSTGANVLTF. DNA of the CDR3: TGTGCCAGCAGCTTAAAGGGACTTTCAACTGGGGCCAACGTCCTGACTTTC.

The chain employs TRBV5-6 and TRBJ2-7; D gene uncertain. Trimming left V 3 bases short and J 2 bases short, with 9 bases between. The CDR3 totals 13 residues. The germline CDR1 and CDR2 sequences are SGHDT and YYEEEE. CDR3 sequence reads: CASSSSITYEQYF. In DNA, the CDR3 is TGTGCCAGCAGCTCCTCGATCACCTACGAGCAGTACTTC. The variable domain in full, completed from reference TRBV5-6 and TRBJ2-7, reads DAGVTQSPTHLIKTRGQQVTLRCSPKSGHDTVSWYQQALGQGPQFIFQYYEEEERQRGNFPDRFSGHQFPNYSSELNVNALLLGDSALYLCASSSSITYEQYFGPGTRLTVT.

The CDR3 loop is CASSKGPRANTEETQYF. CDR3 sequence (DNA): TGTGCCAGCAGCAAAGGACCTAGGGCAAACACTGAAGAGACCCAGTACTTC. This chain links TRBV21-1 with TRBJ2-5. TRBV21-1 is a documented pseudogene. The CDR3 length is 17 residues.

This clone was counted a few times. V and J are TRBV5-1 and TRBJ2-7, with 10 bases aligning to TRBD2. CDR1 and CDR2 from the germline V gene are SGHRS and YFSETQ. V was pared by 3 bases and J by 5 bases, with 5 bases of the junction left unmatched. CDR3 length: 14 amino acids. CDR3 bases: TGCGCCAGCAGCTCTAGCGGGAGTAGGCACGAGCAGTACTTC. Encoded protein: CASSSSGSRHEQYF.

The gene calls are TRBV4-1 and TRBJ2-7; 8 bases line up with TRBD1. The junction had 10 bases not matched to a gene; V was cut back by 1 base and J by 2 bases. The CDR3 has 17 amino acids. Per germline, CDR1 MGHRA and CDR2 YSYEKL. The CDR3 protein is CASSQGKTGGSTYEQYF. The CDR3 DNA is TGCGCCAGCAGCCAAGGCAAAACAGGGGGATCAACCTACGAGCAGTACTTC.

The chain joins TRBV30 to TRBJ2-7; 9 bases are shared with TRBD2. This CDR3 has 17 amino acids. V lost 7 bases and J lost 4; bases outside the gene matches: 20. The germline CDR1 and CDR2 sequences are GTSNPN and SVGIG (reference sequence). CDR3 in amino acids: CASPEQEFSGSKYEQYF. CDR3 in DNA: TGTGCCTCACCCGAACAAGAGTTTAGCGGGAGTAAATACGAGCAGTACTTC.

This clone was observed many times. The V gene is TRBV18, the J gene TRBJ2-1; TRBD2 matches at 8 bases. CDR1 is KGHSH and CDR2 is LQKENI in the germline V gene. The CDR3 length is 17 residues. V gave up 3 bases and J gave up 3 bases; unmatched junction bases: 10. CDR3 nucleotides: TGTGCCAGCTCACCCCCGTCGATAGCGGGACTCTACAATGAGCAGTTCTTC. Amino acids: CASSPPSIAGLYNEQFF. Complete variable domain (other parts from reference TRBV18 and TRBJ2-1): NAGVMQNPRHLVRRRGQEARLRCSPMKGHSHVYWYRQLPEEGLKFMVYLQKENIIDESGMPKERFSAEFPKEGPSILRIQQVVRGDSAAYFCASSPPSIAGLYNEQFFGPGTRLTVL.

This rearrangement joins TRBV10-3 to TRBJ2-6; unclear D gene. Trimming shortened V by 10 bases and J by 1 base, and 14 bases separated the two germline ends. There are 15 residues in the CDR3. Germline-derived CDR1 and CDR2 are ENHRY and SYGVKD. The CDR3 is CASSILGSGANVLTF. Here the CDR3 DNA reads TGTGCCAGCTCAATCTTAGGGTCTGGGGCCAACGTCCTGACTTTC.

In this sample, this clone turned up many times. V usage is TRBV5-6 and J usage is TRBJ2-1, with D possibly being TRBD2 (5 bases). The CDR3 consists of 13 residues. From germline, CDR1 is SGHDT and CDR2 YYEEEE. V was clipped by 1 base and J by 13 bases, with 15 bases between them. The CDR3 region has the DNA TGTGCCAGCAGCTTGCGGGCGCGGGCGAGACAGTTCTTC. It codes for CASSLRARARQFF.

This clone turned up a few times. The chain combines TRBV18 with TRBJ2-1; tentatively, D is TRBD1 (6 bases). The CDR3 runs 14 residues. CDR1 and CDR2 (germline): KGHSH, LQKENI. V was pared by 0 bases and J by 7 bases, with 10 bases between. The CDR3 sequence: CASSPPDSRNEQFF. The CDR3 DNA reads as TGTGCCAGCTCACCACCGGACAGTCGGAATGAGCAGTTCTTC.

This clone occurred many times. V gene TRBV21-1 combines with J gene TRBJ1-5; the D call TRBD1 from the table was never checked on the DNA. TRBV21-1 is a listed pseudogene. There are 15 residues in the CDR3. The CDR3 sequence is CASSFRGEVDQPQHF. CDR3 nucleotide sequence: TGTGCCAGCAGCTTTAGGGGCGAGGTAGATCAGCCCCAGCATTTT.

The chain couples TRBV21-1 to TRBJ2-3; the table's D call of TRBD2 was not tested on the DNA. TRBV21-1 is recorded as a pseudogene. This CDR3 is built from 19 residues. The CDR3 reads CASSSHRLAGGRVVDTQYF. CDR3 DNA: TGTGCCAGCAGCAGCCATCGACTAGCGGGAGGCCGGGTAGTAGATACGCAGTATTTT.

This clone was counted between two and nine times. The V call is TRBV7-2, the J call TRBJ2-1; 12 nucleotides line up with TRBD2. CDR1 is SGHTA and CDR2 is FQGNSA in the germline V gene. V gave up 4 bases and J gave up 7 bases; unmatched junction bases: 5. The CDR3 runs to 15 residues. The CDR3 loop is CASSSTSGSQNEQFF. The DNA for the CDR3 is TGTGCCAGCAGCTCGACTAGCGGGAGTCAGAATGAGCAGTTCTTC.

The chain employs TRBV29-1 and TRBJ2-1, with D perhaps TRBD2 (6 bases). The germline CDR1 and CDR2 sequences are SQVTM and ANQGSEA. V was clipped by 7 bases and J by 2 bases, with 12 bases between them. The CDR3 runs to 13 residues. CDR3: CSGRAPAYNEQFF. The CDR3 DNA follows: TGCAGCGGGAGGGCCCCGGCCTACAATGAGCAGTTCTTC.

The gene calls are TRBV28 and TRBJ2-7; D is perhaps TRBD1 (6 bases). The ends were cut back, 6 bases at V and 6 bases at J, with 18 bases in the middle. In germline, CDR1 is MDHEN, CDR2 SYDVKM. The length of the CDR3 is 14 residues. CDR3 bases: TGTGCCAGCAGAGCACCTGACAGGAACTTCGAGCAGTACTTC. Encoded protein: CASRAPDRNFEQYF. The full variable domain, its missing parts supplied by reference TRBV28 and TRBJ2-7, is DVKVTQSSRYLVKRTGEKVFLECVQDMDHENMFWYRQDPGLGLRLIYFSYDVKMKEKGDIPEGYSVSREKKERFSLILESASTNQTSMYLCASRAPDRNFEQYFGPGTRLTVT.

This clone has at least ten counts. The same CDR3 arises from other DNA sequences in this sample as well. CDR3 coding DNA: TGTGCCAGCAGAGGACAGGGGGTTACTGAAGCTTTCTTT. Amino acid sequence: CASRGQGVTEAFF. The chain uses TRBV6-6 and TRBJ1-1; 10 bases match TRBD1. CDR1 is MNHNY, CDR2 SVGAGI, per germline (reference sequence). This CDR3 region has 13 residues. J gave up 5 bases and V 6 bases, and 3 bases lay outside the gene matches.

V is TRBV7-3 and J is TRBJ2-1, with D possibly TRBD1 on 5 matching bases. V lost 2 bases, J lost 2 bases, and 7 bases lay in between. CDR3 size: 14 residues. The V gene's germline CDR1 is SGHTA and CDR2 FQGTGA. This CDR3 reads CASSLWGPYNEQFF. The DNA of the CDR3 is TGTGCCAGCAGCTTATGGGGCCCCTACAATGAGCAGTTCTTC.

J is TRBJ2-2 and V is TRBV7-9; no clear D gene. From germline, CDR1 is SEHNR and CDR2 FQNEAQ (reference sequence). Trimming shortened V by 5 bases and J by 2 bases, and 6 bases separated the two germline ends. This CDR3 is 13 amino acids long. CDR3 loop: CASSPDNTGELFF. CDR3 DNA sequence: TGTGCCAGCAGCCCTGATAACACCGGGGAGCTGTTTTTT.

This clone was counted ten times or more. This sequence joins TRBV7-2 and TRBJ1-1, with TRBD1 as a possible D gene (5 bases). The CDR3 runs to 13 residues. The ends were cut back, 3 bases at V and 8 bases at J, with 13 bases in the middle. Per the germline V gene, CDR1 is SGHTA and CDR2 is FQGNSA. The CDR3 here is CASSLQVYREAFF. CDR3 nucleotides: TGTGCCAGCAGCTTGCAGGTCTACAGGGAAGCTTTCTTT.

In its sample, this clone was seen many times. This rearrangement joins TRBV5-6 to TRBJ2-4, with D possibly matching TRBD1 (6 bases). From germline, CDR1 is SGHDT and CDR2 YYEEEE. This CDR3 comprises 13 residues. V shed 0 bases and J shed 6 bases, with 7 bases lying between them. The CDR3 loop is CASSLDRVNIQYF. As DNA, the CDR3 is TGTGCCAGCAGCTTGGACAGGGTAAACATTCAGTACTTC.

Here the CDR3 DNA reads TGCGCCAGCAGCTTAATTCCGGGACTAGCGGACAATGAGCAGTTCTTC. This gives the protein CASSLIPGLADNEQFF. V usage is TRBV5-1 and J usage is TRBJ2-1, with 11 bases fitting TRBD2. This CDR3 is built from 16 residues. CDR1 is SGHRS, CDR2 YFSETQ, per germline. The V segment lost 2 bases and the J segment 5 bases; nucleotides outside the gene matches: 6.

J is TRBJ2-3 and V is TRBV7-2; 9 nucleotides align to TRBD2. Germline V gives CDR1 SGHTA, CDR2 FQGNSA. The CDR3 totals 15 residues. The J segment lost 4 bases and the V segment lost 1 base, leaving 3 bases of the junction unmatched. The CDR3 here is CASSLDGGRADTQYF. CDR3 nucleotides: TGTGCCAGCAGCTTAGACGGCGGGAGGGCAGATACGCAGTATTTT.

In its sample, this clone was seen a few times. The chain links TRBV2 to TRBJ1-2; D remains unclear. V gave up 4 bases and J gave up 7 bases, with 13 bases separating them. CDR1 SNHLY and CDR2 FYNNEI come from the germline V gene. The CDR3 is made up of 13 amino acids. The DNA of the CDR3 is TGTGCCAGCAGTGTTAACCTGGACGGTGGCTACACCTTC. It is translated as CASSVNLDGGYTF.

This clone was counted between two and nine times. V and J are TRBV5-4 and TRBJ2-5; D may correspond to TRBD1 or TRBD2 (5 bases each). The germline CDR1 and CDR2 sequences are SGHNT and YYREEE (reference sequence). Trimming pared 4 bases from V and 1 base from J, leaving 8 bases between. The CDR3 is made up of 13 amino acids. The CDR3 sequence is CASSMGPQETQYF. The CDR3 region has the DNA TGTGCCAGCAGCATGGGACCCCAAGAGACCCAGTACTTC.

The table lists this clone with a few counts. This chain connects TRBV11-2 to TRBJ2-7; 9 positions match TRBD2. This CDR3 comprises 14 residues. The ends lost 0 bases at V and 7 bases at J; junction bases unmatched: 4. CDR1 SGHAT and CDR2 FQNNGV come from the germline V gene. The CDR3 DNA sequence: TGTGCCAGCAGCTTAGAGACTAGCGGCTTTGAGCAGTACTTC. It yields the protein CASSLETSGFEQYF.

This clone has a handful of counts. This rearrangement joins TRBV29-1 to TRBJ2-3; TRBD1 or TRBD2 may be the D gene (5 bases each). V gave up 0 bases and J gave up 6 bases, with 31 bases separating them. Germline loops: CDR1 SQVTM, CDR2 ANQGSEA. The CDR3 consists of 20 residues. The CDR3 protein is CSVEDPRLHLTGTSTDTQYF. CDR3 coding DNA: TGCAGCGTTGAAGATCCCCGATTACACCTGACCGGGACGTCAACGGATACGCAGTATTTT.